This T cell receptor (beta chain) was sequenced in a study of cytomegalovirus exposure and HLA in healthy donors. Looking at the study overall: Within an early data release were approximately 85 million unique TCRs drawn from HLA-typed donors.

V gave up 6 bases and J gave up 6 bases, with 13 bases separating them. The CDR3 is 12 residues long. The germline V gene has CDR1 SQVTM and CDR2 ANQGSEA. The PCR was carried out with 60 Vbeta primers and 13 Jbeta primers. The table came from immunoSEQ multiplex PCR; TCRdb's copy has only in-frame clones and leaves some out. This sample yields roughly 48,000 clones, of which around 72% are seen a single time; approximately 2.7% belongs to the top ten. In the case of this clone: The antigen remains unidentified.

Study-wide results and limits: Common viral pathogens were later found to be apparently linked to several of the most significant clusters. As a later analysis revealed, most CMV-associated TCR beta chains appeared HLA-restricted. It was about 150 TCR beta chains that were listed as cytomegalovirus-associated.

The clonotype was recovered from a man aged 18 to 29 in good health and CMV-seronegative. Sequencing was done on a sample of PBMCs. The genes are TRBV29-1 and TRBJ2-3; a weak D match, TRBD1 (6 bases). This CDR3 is CSVDTGIDTQYF. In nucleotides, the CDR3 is TGCAGCGTAGATACAGGGATTGATACGCAGTATTTT.